This T cell receptor (beta chain) was documented in a study of radiation and T cells in renal cell carcinoma. Time point given: blood 2 weeks post-SBRT. Stated treatment: 15 Gy SBRT to primary tumor, nephrectomy 4 weeks later. Radiation-treated patients gave blood at baseline, week 2 and week 4. Clear cell pathology was present in this patient's renal cell carcinoma. Method: immunoSEQ multiplex PCR; TCRdb's copy keeps in-frame clones and lacks some. The table has roughly 80,000 clones, 65% to 90% seen once. This CDR3 is 13 amino acids long. The V end lost 3 bases, the J end lost 6 bases, and 11 bases lay between the germline ends. Germline loops: CDR1 MDHEN, CDR2 SYDVKM.

The clonotype comes from a woman in her forties or fifties with renal cell carcinoma. Specimen: blood, collected from a patient whose treatment included radiotherapy and nephrectomy. This chain connects TRBV28 to TRBJ1-2; D call uncertain. The CDR3 sequence: CASSLTSRNGYTF. In nucleotides, the CDR3 is TGTGCCAGCAGTTTGACCTCCCGGAATGGCTACACCTTC.